One sample yielded the 21 T cell receptor beta chains listed below, sequenced in a study of T-cell memory formation after mild COVID-19. TCRdb re-called the 5' RACE reads with MiXCR, one entry per CDR3 protein. The table has 550,000 to 600,000 distinct CDR3 sequences, roughly 17% seen once. Material: PBMCs or a T cell subset sorted from them (not recorded which). The receptors were sampled from an adult woman who had mild COVID-19 (a few samples of this study predate the infection). Cell type and time point are not known.

In this sample, this clonotype turned up a few times. The rearrangement links TRBV27 to TRBJ2-1, with no clear D. The CDR3 loop spans 13 amino acids. CDR1 MNHEY and CDR2 SMNVEV come from the germline V gene (reference sequence). The V gene lost 6 bases and the J gene lost 4 bases, with 10 bases spanning the gap. The CDR3 DNA follows: TGTGCCAGCAGCCCCGAAGTTTACAATGAGCAGTTCTTC. It specifies CASSPEVYNEQFF.

The chain couples TRBV5-1 to TRBJ1-3; D is unclear. With 4 bases removed from V and 4 bases from J, the gap between germline ends came to 15 bases. CDR3 length: 15 amino acids. Germline V gene lookup returns CDR1 SGHRS and CDR2 YFSETQ. CDR3 coding DNA: TGCGCCAGCAGCCCCGCGTCGAGGCCCGGAAACACCATATATTTT. Protein product: CASSPASRPGNTIYF.

The chain carries TRBV20-1 and TRBJ2-3; perhaps TRBD1 as D (5 bases). CDR3 length: 14 amino acids. Germline CDR1 DFQATT, CDR2 SNEGSKA (reference sequence). V lost 2 bases to trimming and J lost 1 base, with 10 bases between them. CDR3 residues: CSARRTRGTDTQYF. In DNA, the CDR3 is TGCAGTGCTAGAAGGACAAGGGGCACAGATACGCAGTATTTT.

This clonotype was counted many times. The chain recombines TRBV20-1 with TRBJ2-1; D not resolved. With 5 bases removed from V and 3 bases from J, the gap between germline ends came to 5 bases. The V gene's germline CDR1 is DFQATT and CDR2 SNEGSKA (reference sequence). CDR3 length equals 11 residues. CDR3 protein: CSAPYYNEQFF. The CDR3 bases are TGCAGTGCTCCTTACTACAATGAGCAGTTCTTC.

This clonotype was found a few times. The rearrangement links TRBV19 to TRBJ2-7; D may be TRBD1 or TRBD2 (5 bases each). The CDR3 is 15 amino acids. In germline, CDR1 is LNHDA, CDR2 SQIVND (reference sequence). The germline V and J ends were trimmed by 3 bases and 3 bases, with 15 bases remaining between them. CDR3 sequence reads: CASSMGGTARYEQYF. The CDR3 nucleotides read TGTGCCAGTAGTATGGGTGGGACGGCTCGCTACGAGCAGTACTTC.

A few counts support this clonotype. The V call is TRBV6-1, the J call TRBJ1-2, with D perhaps TRBD1 (5 bases). The CDR3 contains 15 residues. Germline CDR1 and CDR2: MNHNS and SASEGT. The V and J ends lost 5 bases and 1 base respectively, with 14 bases between them. The CDR3 bases are TGTGCCAGCAGTCCCCGCCGGGGGGATAACTATGGCTACACCTTC. Translated: CASSPRRGDNYGYTF.

The chain employs TRBV5-1 and TRBJ2-5, with a weak D call TRBD1 (6 bases). This CDR3 comprises 15 residues. Trimming shortened V by 4 bases and J by 2 bases, and 15 bases separated the two germline ends. Germline V lookup: CDR1 SGHRS, CDR2 YFSETQ. In DNA, the CDR3 is TGCGCCAGCAGCCAACAGGGTAATACGCAAGAGACCCAGTACTTC. It specifies CASSQQGNTQETQYF.

The V gene is TRBV5-6, the J gene TRBJ2-7; 10 positions match TRBD2. The V segment lost 0 bases and the J segment 7 bases; nucleotides outside the gene matches: 7. Per the germline V gene, CDR1 is SGHDT and CDR2 is YYEEEE. The CDR3 sequence is 15 residues long. CDR3 sequence reads: CASSLVLAGRGEQYF. The CDR3 DNA reads as TGTGCCAGCAGCTTGGTACTAGCGGGACGGGGAGAGCAGTACTTC.

This clonotype has just a few counts. The gene calls are TRBV4-2 and TRBJ1-4; D gene uncertain. This CDR3 is built from 16 residues. V lost 4 bases and J lost 0, with 12 bases in between. Germline-derived CDR1 and CDR2 are LGHNA and YNFKEQ. The CDR3 nucleotides are TGTGCCAGCAGCCTAGAGACTGAAACAACTAATGAAAAACTGTTTTTT. It yields the protein CASSLETETTNEKLFF.

This clonotype has a handful of counts. This chain uses TRBV20-1 with TRBJ2-5; 10 positions match TRBD1. This CDR3 region has 16 residues. V lost 0 bases to trimming and J lost 5 bases; unmatched junction nucleotides: 9. Looked up from germline, CDR1 is DFQATT and CDR2 is SNEGSKA (reference sequence). The CDR3 DNA reads as TGCAGTGCTAGAGACACGGGGACAGGGGTTGGGGAGACCCAGTACTTC. Residues: CSARDTGTGVGETQYF.

The chain carries TRBV6-5 and TRBJ2-7; unclear D gene. Trimming took 5 bases from V and 6 from J, leaving 14 bases between them. The CDR3 runs to 13 residues. Germline V gene data show CDR1 as MNHEY and CDR2 as SVGAGI. Here the CDR3 DNA reads TGTGCCAGCAGTCCCATGCAGCGTTCCGAGCAGTACTTC. Encoded protein: CASSPMQRSEQYF.

The rearrangement links TRBV29-1 to TRBJ1-3, with 7 nucleotides matching TRBD1. The CDR3 spans 14 residues. The V gene's germline CDR1 is SQVTM and CDR2 ANQGSEA. Unmatched junction bases numbered 3, after V lost 3 bases and J lost 1 base. The CDR3, as DNA: TGCAGCGTTGAGAAGGGGGCTTCTGGAAACACCATATATTTT. Translation gives CSVEKGASGNTIYF.

This clonotype has more than one count but fewer than ten. J is TRBJ2-1 and V is TRBV11-3; the D gene is possibly TRBD1 (6 bases). V gave up 1 base and J gave up 3 bases, with 13 bases separating them. The germline CDR1 and CDR2 sequences are SGHNT and YENEEA. The CDR3 loop spans 16 amino acids. Here the CDR3 DNA reads TGTGCCAGCAGCTTAGTCGGACAGATGAACTACAATGAGCAGTTCTTC. It codes for CASSLVGQMNYNEQFF.

This clonotype showed up just a few times. The chain has TRBV7-9 and TRBJ1-6; D call uncertain. The CDR3 totals 14 residues. Trimming removed 2 bases from V and 11 bases from J, with 13 bases in between. Per the germline V gene, CDR1 is SEHNR and CDR2 is FQNEAQ (reference sequence). The CDR3: CASSLFGEETPLHF. CDR3 DNA sequence: TGTGCCAGCAGCTTATTCGGAGAGGAAACACCCCTCCACTTT.

This clonotype has more than one count but fewer than ten. The J gene is TRBJ2-5, the V gene TRBV29-1, with D possibly TRBD1 on 6 matching bases. Germline V gives CDR1 SQVTM, CDR2 ANQGSEA. Between the trimmed V and J ends, which lost 2 bases and 5 bases, there was a span of 12 bases. This CDR3 contains 13 residues. CDR3 protein: CSVESGARETQYF. For the CDR3, the DNA is TGCAGCGTTGAATCAGGGGCCCGGGAGACCCAGTACTTC.

The chain carries TRBV10-3 and TRBJ2-7; perhaps TRBD2 as D (6 bases). CDR1 is ENHRY, CDR2 SYGVKD, per germline. V shed 10 bases and J shed 3 bases, with 19 bases lying between them. The length of the CDR3 is 14 residues. CDR3 residues: CATHSPRRDYEQYF. The CDR3 region has the DNA TGTGCCACACACAGCCCCAGGAGGGACTACGAGCAGTACTTC.

J is TRBJ1-4 and V is TRBV11-2; weak D call: TRBD1 (5 bases). V dropped 0 bases and J dropped 7 bases, with 18 bases sitting between them. The CDR3 length is 17 residues. The germline V gene encodes CDR1 SGHAT and CDR2 FQNNGV. The CDR3 DNA is TGTGCCAGCAGCTTAGATAGGGGACGGGAGGATGGTGAAAAACTGTTTTTT. This codes for CASSLDRGREDGEKLFF.

The table lists this clonotype with a few counts. This rearrangement joins TRBV10-3 to TRBJ1-1, with 7 bases matching TRBD1. In germline, CDR1 is ENHRY, CDR2 SYGVKD. V lost 6 bases to trimming and J lost 4 bases; unmatched junction nucleotides: 5. This CDR3 spans 13 amino acids. The CDR3 nucleotides read TGTGCCATCAGGGCGGACAGGACCACTGAAGCTTTCTTT. This encodes CAIRADRTTEAFF.

This clonotype was recorded many times. The chain couples TRBV29-1 to TRBJ2-5; 9 bases fit TRBD1. This CDR3 has 14 residues. Per the germline V gene, CDR1 is SQVTM and CDR2 is ANQGSEA. V trimming: 2 bases; J trimming: 5 bases; junction bases outside the gene matches: 6. The CDR3 sequence is CSVERDRVGETQYF. CDR3 nucleotide sequence: TGCAGCGTTGAAAGGGACAGGGTCGGGGAGACCCAGTACTTC.

This clonotype was observed a handful of times. The chain recombines TRBV4-1 with TRBJ2-5; D is possibly TRBD2 (6 bases). Germline V gene sequence: CDR1 MGHRA, CDR2 YSYEKL. The CDR3 consists of 16 residues. V gave up 4 bases and J gave up 1 base, with 16 bases separating them. The CDR3 here is CASSLLGLSGQETQYF. CDR3 bases: TGCGCCAGCAGCCTCCTGGGACTGTCGGGCCAAGAGACCCAGTACTTC.

The sample holds a few counts of this clonotype. The chain is built from TRBV7-2 and TRBJ1-3; TRBD1 agrees at 8 bases. Germline-derived CDR1 and CDR2 are SGHTA and FQGNSA. This CDR3 comprises 14 residues. V shed 3 bases and J 4 bases; nucleotides not matched to a gene: 2. The CDR3 sequence is CASSFWTGGNTIYF. CDR3 in DNA: TGTGCCAGCAGCTTCTGGACAGGGGGAAACACCATATATTTT.